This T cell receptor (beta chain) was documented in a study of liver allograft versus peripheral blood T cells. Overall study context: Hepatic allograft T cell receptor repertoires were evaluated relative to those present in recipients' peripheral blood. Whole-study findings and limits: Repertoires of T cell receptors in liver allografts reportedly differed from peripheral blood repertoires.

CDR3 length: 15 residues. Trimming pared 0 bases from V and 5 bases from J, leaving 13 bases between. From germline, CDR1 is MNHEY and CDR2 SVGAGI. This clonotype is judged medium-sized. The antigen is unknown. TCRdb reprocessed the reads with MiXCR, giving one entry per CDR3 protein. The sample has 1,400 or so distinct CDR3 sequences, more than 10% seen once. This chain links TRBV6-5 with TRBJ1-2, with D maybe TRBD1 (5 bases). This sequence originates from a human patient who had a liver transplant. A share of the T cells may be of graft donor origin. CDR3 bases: TGTGCCAGCAGTTACTCGAATCAGGGCGCTTATGGCTACACCTTC. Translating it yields CASSYSNQGAYGYTF.